This paragraph covers one T cell receptor beta chain sequence. These data come from a study of Graves' ophthalmopathy and Graves' hyperthyroidism. PBMCs stemmed from 9 to 10 ml of fresh peripheral blood. TCR beta CDR3 regions were amplified from RNA transcripts. First-round RT-PCR with HTBI primers preceded a second-round multiplex PCR. From the multiplex PCR reads, TCRdb called clonotypes with MiXCR, one entry per CDR3 protein. The sample gives approximately 480,000 distinct CDR3 sequences, approximately 14% of which show up once; 9.5% to 10% is in the top ten. Input material: blood. The sequence derives from a woman in her thirties with Graves' ophthalmopathy.

The chain's CDR3 is CASSPLAGDRNEQFF. The CDR3, as DNA: TGTGCCAGCAGCCCACTAGCGGGAGATCGGAATGAGCAGTTCTTC. This rearrangement joins TRBV7-8 to TRBJ2-1; 11 bases are shared with TRBD2. V shed 5 bases and J 7 bases; nucleotides not matched to a gene: 7. CDR1 SGHVS and CDR2 FQNEAQ come from the germline V gene. This CDR3 has 15 amino acids.